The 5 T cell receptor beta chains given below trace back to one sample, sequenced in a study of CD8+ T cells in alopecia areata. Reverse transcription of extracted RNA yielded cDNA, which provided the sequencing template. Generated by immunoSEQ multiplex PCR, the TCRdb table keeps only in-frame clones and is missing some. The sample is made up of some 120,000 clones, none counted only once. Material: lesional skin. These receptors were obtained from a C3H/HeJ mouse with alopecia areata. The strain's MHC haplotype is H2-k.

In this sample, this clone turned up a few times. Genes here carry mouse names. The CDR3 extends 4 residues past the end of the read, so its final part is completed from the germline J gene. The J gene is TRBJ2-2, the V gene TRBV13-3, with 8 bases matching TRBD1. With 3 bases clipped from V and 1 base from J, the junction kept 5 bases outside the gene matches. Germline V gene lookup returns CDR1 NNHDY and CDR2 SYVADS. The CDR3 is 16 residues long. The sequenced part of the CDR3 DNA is TGTGCCAGCAGTGGACAGGGGTGGGAAAACACCGGG. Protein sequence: CASSGQGWENTG. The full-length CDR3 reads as CASSGQGWENTGQLYF.

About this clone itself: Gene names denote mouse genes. The DNA read from the CDR3 is TGTGCCAGCAGTGATGACAGGGGGGGAAACAACGAA. Translated: CASSDDRGGNNE. The whole CDR3 region reads CASSDDRGGNNERLFF. This chain joins TRBV13-3 and TRBJ1-4; 8 bases map to TRBD1. The CDR3 extends 4 residues past the end of the read, so its final part is completed from the germline J gene. The ends lost 0 bases at V and 4 bases at J; junction bases unmatched: 5. Germline V gene lookup returns CDR1 NNHDY and CDR2 SYVADS. This CDR3 region has 16 residues.

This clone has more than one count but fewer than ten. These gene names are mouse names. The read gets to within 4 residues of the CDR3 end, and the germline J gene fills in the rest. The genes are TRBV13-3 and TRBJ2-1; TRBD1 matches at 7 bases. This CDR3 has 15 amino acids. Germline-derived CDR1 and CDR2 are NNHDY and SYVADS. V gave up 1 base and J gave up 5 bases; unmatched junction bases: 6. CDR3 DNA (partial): TGTGCCAGCAGTGATCTCCCCGGGACAGATGCT. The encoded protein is CASSDLPGTDA. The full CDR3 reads CASSDLPGTDAEQFF.

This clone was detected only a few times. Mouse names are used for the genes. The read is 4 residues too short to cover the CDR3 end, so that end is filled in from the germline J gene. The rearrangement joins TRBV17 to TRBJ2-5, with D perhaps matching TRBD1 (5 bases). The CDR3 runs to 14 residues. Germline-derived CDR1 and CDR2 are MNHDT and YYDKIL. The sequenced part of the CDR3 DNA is TGTGCTAGCAGTAGCTCGACAGAGGGGGAC. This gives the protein CASSSSTEGD. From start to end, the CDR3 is CASSSSTEGDTQYF. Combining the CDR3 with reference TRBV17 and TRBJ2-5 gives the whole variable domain DTTVKQNPRYKLARVGKPVNLICSQTMNHDTMYWYQKKPNQAPKLLLFYYDKILNREADTFEKFQSSRPNNSFCSLYIGSAGLEYSAMYLCASSSSTEGDTQYFGPGTRLLVL.

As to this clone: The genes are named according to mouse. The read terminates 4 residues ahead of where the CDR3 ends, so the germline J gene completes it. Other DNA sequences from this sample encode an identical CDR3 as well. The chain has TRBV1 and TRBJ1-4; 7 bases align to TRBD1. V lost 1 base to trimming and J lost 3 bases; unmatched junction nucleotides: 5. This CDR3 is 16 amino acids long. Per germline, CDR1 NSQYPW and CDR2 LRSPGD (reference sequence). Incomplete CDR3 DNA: TGCACCTGCAGTGCAGGACAGGGAGGGACCAACGAA. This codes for CTCSAGQGGTNE. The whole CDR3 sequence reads CTCSAGQGGTNERLFF.